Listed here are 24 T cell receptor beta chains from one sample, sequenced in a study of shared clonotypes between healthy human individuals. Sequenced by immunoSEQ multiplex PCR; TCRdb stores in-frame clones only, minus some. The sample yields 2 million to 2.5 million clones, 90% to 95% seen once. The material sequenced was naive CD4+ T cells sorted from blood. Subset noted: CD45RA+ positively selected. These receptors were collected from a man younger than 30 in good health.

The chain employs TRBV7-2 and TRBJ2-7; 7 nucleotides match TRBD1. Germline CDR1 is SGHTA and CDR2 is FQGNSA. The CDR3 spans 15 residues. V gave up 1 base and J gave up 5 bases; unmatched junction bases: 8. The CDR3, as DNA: TGTGCCAGCAGCTTAGATGGGACAGTGATTGACGAGCAGTACTTC. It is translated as CASSLDGTVIDEQYF.

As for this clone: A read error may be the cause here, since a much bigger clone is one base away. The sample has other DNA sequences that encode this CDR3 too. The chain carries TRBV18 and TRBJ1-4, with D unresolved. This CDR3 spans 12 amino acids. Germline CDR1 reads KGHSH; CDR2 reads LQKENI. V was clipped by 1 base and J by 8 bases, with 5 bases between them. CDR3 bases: TGTGCCAGCTCACCACAGGGCGAAAAACTGTTTTTT. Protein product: CASSPQGEKLFF.

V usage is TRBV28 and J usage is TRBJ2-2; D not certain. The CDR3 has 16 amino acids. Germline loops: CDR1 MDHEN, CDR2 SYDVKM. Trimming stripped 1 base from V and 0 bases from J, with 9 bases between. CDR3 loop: CASSLFAVANTGELFF. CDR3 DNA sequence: TGTGCCAGCAGTTTATTTGCGGTAGCGAACACCGGGGAGCTGTTTTTT.

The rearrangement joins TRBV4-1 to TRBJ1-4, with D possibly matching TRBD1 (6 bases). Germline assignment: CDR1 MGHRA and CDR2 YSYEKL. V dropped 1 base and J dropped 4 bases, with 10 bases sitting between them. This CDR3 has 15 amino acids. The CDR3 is CASSQAGQSNEKLFF. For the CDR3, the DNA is TGCGCCAGCAGCCAAGCAGGACAGAGTAATGAAAAACTGTTTTTT.

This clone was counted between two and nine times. The CDR3 reads CATQTGGPSEQYF. Written as DNA, the CDR3 is TGTGCCACCCAGACAGGGGGGCCGTCGGAGCAGTACTTC. V is TRBV10-3 and J is TRBJ2-7; TRBD1 aligns across 9 bases. The V gene's germline CDR1 is ENHRY and CDR2 SYGVKD. J lost 7 bases, V lost 10 bases, and 11 bases had no gene match. The CDR3 loop spans 13 amino acids.

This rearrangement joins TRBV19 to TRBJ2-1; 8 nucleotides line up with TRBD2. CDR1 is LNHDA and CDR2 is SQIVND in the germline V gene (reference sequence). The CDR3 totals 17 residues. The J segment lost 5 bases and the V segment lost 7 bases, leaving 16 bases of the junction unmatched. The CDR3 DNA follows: TGTGCCAGTAACCCTTTCCCCTCAGCGGGAGAGGACAATGAGCAGTTCTTC. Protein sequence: CASNPFPSAGEDNEQFF.

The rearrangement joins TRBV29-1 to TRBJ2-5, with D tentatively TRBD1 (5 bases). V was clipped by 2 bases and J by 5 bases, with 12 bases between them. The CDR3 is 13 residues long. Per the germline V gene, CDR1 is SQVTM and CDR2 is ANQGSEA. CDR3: CSVEQGVWETQYF. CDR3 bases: TGCAGCGTTGAACAAGGGGTATGGGAGACCCAGTACTTC.

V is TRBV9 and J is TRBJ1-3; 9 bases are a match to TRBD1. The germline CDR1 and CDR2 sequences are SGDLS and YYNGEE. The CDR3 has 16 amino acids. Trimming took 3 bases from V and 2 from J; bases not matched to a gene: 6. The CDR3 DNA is TGTGCCAGCAGCGGTATCGGGACAGGGACTGGAAACACCATATATTTT. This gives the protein CASSGIGTGTGNTIYF.

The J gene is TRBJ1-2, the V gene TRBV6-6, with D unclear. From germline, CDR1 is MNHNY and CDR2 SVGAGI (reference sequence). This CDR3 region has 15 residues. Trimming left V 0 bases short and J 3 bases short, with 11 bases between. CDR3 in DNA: TGTGCCAGCAGTTACTCTTATCAGTCCCACTATGGCTACACCTTC. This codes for CASSYSYQSHYGYTF.

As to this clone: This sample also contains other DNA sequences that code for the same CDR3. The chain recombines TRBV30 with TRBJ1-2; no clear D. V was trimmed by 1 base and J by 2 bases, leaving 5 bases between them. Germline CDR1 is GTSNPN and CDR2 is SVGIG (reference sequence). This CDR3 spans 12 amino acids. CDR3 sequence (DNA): TGTGCCTGGAGTGAGGGAAACTATGGCTACACCTTC. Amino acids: CAWSEGNYGYTF.

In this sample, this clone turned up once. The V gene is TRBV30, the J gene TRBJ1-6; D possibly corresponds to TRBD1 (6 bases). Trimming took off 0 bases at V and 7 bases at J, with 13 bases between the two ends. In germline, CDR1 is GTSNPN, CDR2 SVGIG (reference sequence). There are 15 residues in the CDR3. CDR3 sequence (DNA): TGTGCCTGGAGTGTATCCGGGACAAACAATTCACCCCTCCACTTT. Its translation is CAWSVSGTNNSPLHF.

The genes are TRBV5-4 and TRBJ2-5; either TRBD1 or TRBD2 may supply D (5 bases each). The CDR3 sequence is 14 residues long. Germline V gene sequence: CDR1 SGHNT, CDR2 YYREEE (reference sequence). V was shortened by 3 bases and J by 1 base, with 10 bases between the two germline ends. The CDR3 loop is CASSSGTIQETQYF. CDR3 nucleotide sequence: TGTGCCAGCAGCTCGGGGACCATCCAAGAGACCCAGTACTTC.

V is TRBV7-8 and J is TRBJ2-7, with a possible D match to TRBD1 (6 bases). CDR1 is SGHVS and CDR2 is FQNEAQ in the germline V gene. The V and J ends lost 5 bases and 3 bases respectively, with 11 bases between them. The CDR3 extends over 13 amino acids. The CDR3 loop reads CASSLNRDYEQYF. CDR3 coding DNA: TGTGCCAGCAGCCTAAACAGGGACTACGAGCAGTACTTC.

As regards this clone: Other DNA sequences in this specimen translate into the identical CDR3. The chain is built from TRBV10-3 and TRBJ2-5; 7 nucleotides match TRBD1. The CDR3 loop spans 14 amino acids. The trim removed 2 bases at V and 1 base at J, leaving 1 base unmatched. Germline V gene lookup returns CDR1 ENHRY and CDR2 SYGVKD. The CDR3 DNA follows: TGTGCCATCAGTGAGGCAGGGGGCCAAGAGACCCAGTACTTC. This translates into CAISEAGGQETQYF.

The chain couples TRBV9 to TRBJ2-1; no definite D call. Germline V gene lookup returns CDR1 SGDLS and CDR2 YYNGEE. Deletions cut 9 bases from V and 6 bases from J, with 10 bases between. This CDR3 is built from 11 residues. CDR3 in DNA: TGTGCCAACGACGGATCCAATGAGCAGTTCTTC. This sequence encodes CANDGSNEQFF.

The CDR3 protein is CASSGTASNQPQHF. CDR3 nucleotide sequence: TGCGCCAGCAGCGGGACAGCGAGCAATCAGCCCCAGCATTTT. The V gene is TRBV4-1, the J gene TRBJ1-5; TRBD1 matches at 7 bases. The CDR3 covers 14 residues. V lost 5 bases and J lost 1; bases outside the gene matches: 2. Germline CDR1 reads MGHRA; CDR2 reads YSYEKL.

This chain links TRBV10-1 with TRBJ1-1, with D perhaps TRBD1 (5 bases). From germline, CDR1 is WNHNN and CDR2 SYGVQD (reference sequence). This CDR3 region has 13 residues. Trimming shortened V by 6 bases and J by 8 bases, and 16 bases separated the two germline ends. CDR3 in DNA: TGCGCCAGCAGCCGGGGCCCCAGCGACGAAGCTTTCTTT. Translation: CASSRGPSDEAFF.

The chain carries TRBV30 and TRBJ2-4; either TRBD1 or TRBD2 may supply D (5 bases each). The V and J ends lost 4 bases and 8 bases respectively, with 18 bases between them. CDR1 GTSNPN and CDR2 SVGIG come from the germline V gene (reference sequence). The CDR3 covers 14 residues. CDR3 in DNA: TGTGCCTGGACCCCCGCCCAAATGGGGGACATTCAGTACTTC. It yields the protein CAWTPAQMGDIQYF.

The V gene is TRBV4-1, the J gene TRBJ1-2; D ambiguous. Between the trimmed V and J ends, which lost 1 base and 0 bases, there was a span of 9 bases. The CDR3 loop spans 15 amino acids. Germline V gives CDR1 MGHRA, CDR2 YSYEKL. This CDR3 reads CASSQAEVANYGYTF. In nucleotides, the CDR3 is TGCGCCAGCAGCCAAGCCGAGGTAGCTAACTATGGCTACACCTTC.

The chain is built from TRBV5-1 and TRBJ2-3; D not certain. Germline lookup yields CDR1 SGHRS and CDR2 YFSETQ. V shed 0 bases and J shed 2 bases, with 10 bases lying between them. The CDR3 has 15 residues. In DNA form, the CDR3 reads TGCGCCAGCAGCTTGGATGGGCAACACACAGATACGCAGTATTTT. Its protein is CASSLDGQHTDTQYF.

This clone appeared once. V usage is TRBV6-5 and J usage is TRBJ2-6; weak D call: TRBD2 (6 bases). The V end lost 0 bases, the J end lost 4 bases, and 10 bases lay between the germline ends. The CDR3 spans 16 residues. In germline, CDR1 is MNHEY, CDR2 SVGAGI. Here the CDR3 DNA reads TGTGCCAGCAGTTACTCAGGAGGGAAAGGGGCCAACGTCCTGACTTTC. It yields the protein CASSYSGGKGANVLTF.

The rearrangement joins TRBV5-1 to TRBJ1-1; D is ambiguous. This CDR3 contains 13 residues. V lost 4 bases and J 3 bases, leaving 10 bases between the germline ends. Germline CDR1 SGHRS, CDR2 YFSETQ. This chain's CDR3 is CASSGWSHTEAFF. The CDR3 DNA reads TGCGCCAGCAGCGGGTGGTCGCACACTGAAGCTTTCTTT.

DNA for the CDR3: TGTGCTGGGGCAGGGGGAAACACCATATATTTT. This codes for CAGAGGNTIYF. The rearrangement joins TRBV10-3 to TRBJ1-3; tentative D call: TRBD1 (5 bases). The germline CDR1 and CDR2 sequences are ENHRY and SYGVKD. The CDR3 length is 11 residues.

CDR3 sequence (DNA): TGTGCCAGTAGTATAGGACAGGGAAGCGCCTACGAGCAGTACTTC. Amino acids: CASSIGQGSAYEQYF. The rearrangement joins TRBV19 to TRBJ2-7, with TRBD1 matching 7 bases. Germline CDR1 LNHDA, CDR2 SQIVND (reference sequence). Trimming removed 1 base from V and 2 bases from J; junction bases left unmatched: 5. This CDR3 comprises 15 residues.